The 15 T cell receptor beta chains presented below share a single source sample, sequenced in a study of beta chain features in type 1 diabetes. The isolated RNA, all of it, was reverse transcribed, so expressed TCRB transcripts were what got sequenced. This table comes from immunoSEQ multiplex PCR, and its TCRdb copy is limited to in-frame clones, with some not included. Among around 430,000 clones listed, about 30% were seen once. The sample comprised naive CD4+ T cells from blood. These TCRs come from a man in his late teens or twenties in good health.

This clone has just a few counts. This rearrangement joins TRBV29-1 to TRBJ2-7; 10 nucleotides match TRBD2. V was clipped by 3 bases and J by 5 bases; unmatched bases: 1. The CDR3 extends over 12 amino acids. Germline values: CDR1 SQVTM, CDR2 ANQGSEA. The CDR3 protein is CSVEGTSDEQYF. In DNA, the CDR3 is TGCAGCGTTGAGGGGACTAGCGACGAGCAGTACTTC.

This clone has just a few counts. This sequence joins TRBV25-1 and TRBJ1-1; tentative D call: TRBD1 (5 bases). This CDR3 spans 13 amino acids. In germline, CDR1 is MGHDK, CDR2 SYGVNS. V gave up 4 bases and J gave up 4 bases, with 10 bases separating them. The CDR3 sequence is CASSGTGGTEAFF. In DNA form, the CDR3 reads TGTGCCAGCAGTGGTACAGGAGGCACTGAAGCTTTCTTT.

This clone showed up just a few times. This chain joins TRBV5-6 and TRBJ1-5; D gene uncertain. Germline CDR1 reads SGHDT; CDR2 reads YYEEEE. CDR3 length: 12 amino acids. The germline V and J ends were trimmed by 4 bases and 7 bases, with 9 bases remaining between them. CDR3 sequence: CASSQGRQPQHF. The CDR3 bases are TGTGCCAGCAGCCAAGGGAGACAGCCCCAGCATTTT.

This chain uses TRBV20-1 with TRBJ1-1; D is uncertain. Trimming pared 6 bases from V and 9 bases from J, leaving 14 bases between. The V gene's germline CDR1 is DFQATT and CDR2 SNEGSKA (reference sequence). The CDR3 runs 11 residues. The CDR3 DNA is TGCAGTGCCATGGGTTACCCAAAAGCTTTCTTT. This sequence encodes CSAMGYPKAFF.

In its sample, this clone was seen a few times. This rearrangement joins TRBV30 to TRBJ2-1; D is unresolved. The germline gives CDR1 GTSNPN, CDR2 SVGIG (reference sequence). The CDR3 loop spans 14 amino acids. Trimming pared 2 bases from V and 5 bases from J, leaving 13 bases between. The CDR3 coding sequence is TGTGCCTGGAGTCGTAGGGCAGCAGACAATGAGCAGTTCTTC. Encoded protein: CAWSRRAADNEQFF.

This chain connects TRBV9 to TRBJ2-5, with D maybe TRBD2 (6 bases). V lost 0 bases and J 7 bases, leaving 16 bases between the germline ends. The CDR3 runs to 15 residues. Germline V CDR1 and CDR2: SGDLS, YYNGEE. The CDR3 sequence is CASSVEGGPGGTQYF. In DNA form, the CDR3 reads TGTGCCAGCAGCGTAGAGGGAGGTCCGGGCGGGACCCAGTACTTC.

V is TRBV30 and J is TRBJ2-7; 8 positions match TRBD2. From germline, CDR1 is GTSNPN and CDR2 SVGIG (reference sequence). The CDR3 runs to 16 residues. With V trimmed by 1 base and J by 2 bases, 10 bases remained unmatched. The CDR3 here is CAWSAPGRGPTYEQYF. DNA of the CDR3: TGTGCCTGGAGTGCCCCCGGGAGGGGACCGACCTACGAGCAGTACTTC. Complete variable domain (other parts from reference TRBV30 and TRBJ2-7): SQTIHQWPATLVQPVGSPLSLECTVEGTSNPNLYWYRQAAGRGLQLLFYSVGIGQISSEVPQNLSASRPQDRQFILSSKKLLLSDSGFYLCAWSAPGRGPTYEQYFGPGTRLTVT.

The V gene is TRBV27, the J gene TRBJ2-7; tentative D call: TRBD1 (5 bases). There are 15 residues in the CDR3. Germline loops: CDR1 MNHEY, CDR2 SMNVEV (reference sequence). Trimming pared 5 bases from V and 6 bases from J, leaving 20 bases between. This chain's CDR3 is CASSPSRVRAAEQYF. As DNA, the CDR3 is TGTGCCAGCAGTCCCAGTCGGGTCAGGGCGGCCGAGCAGTACTTC.

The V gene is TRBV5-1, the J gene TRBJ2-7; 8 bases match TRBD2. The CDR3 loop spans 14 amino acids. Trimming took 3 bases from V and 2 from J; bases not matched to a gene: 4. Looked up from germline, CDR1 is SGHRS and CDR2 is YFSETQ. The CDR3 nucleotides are TGCGCCAGCAGCTCTAGCGGGTCCGCCTACGAGCAGTACTTC. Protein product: CASSSSGSAYEQYF.

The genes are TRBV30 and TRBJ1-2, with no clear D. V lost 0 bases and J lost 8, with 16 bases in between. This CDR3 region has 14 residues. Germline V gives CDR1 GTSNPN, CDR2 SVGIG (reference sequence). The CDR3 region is CAWSVFEAAGGYTF. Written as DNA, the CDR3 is TGTGCCTGGAGTGTATTTGAGGCAGCTGGAGGCTACACCTTC.

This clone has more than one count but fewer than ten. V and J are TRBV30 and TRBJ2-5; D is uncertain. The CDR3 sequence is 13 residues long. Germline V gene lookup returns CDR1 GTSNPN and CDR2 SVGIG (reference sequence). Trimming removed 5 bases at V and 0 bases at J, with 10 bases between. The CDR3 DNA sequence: TGTGCCTGGGAGACACTGTACCAAGAGACCCAGTACTTC. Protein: CAWETLYQETQYF.

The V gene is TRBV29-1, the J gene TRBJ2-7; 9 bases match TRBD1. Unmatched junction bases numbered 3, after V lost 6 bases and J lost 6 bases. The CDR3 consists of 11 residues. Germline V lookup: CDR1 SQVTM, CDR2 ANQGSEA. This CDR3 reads CSVGQGIEQYF. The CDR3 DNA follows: TGCAGCGTGGGACAGGGTATCGAGCAGTACTTC.

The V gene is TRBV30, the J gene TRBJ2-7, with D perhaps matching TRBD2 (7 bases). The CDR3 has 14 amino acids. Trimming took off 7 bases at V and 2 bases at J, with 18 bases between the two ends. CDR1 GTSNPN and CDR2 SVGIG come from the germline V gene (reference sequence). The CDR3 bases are TGTGCCTCCTCTAGGGGGGGAGGCCCCTACGAGCAGTACTTC. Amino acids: CASSRGGGPYEQYF.

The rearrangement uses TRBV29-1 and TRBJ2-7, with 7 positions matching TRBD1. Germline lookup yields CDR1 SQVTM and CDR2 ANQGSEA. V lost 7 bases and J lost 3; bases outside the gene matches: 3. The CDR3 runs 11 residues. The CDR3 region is CSAGTVYEQYF. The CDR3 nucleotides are TGCAGCGCCGGGACAGTCTACGAGCAGTACTTC.

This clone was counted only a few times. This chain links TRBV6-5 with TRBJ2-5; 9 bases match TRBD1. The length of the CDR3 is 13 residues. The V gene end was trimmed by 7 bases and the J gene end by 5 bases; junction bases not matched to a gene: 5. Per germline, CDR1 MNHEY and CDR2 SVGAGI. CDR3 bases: TGTGCCAGCACCCGGACAGGGGAGGAGACCCAGTACTTC. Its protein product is CASTRTGEETQYF.